The TCR beta chain described here comes from a study of PD-L1 blockade in urothelial cancer. Study-wide context: Atezolizumab (1,200 mg intravenously every 3 weeks) began in about 2014 for patients. Prior chemotherapy ranged from 0 to 3 regimens per patient. The study recovered a median of roughly 150,000 T cells per blood sample. Study results and limitations: Patients with durable benefit had greater blood expansion of tumor-associated TCR clones 3 weeks into treatment.

The time point was: pretreatment peripheral blood. Concerning this clone itself: Its antigen is unknown.

The table came from immunoSEQ multiplex PCR; TCRdb's copy has only in-frame clones and leaves some out. This table holds tens of thousands of clones, about four fifths found once. The sequencing used PBMCs, collected around atezolizumab (anti-PD-L1) treatment. This TCR was recovered from a woman in her 70s with urothelial cancer.

The CDR3 here is CASSGTGAGYNSPLHF. As DNA, the CDR3 is TGTGCCAGCAGTGGGACAGGGGCGGGATATAATTCACCCCTCCACTTT. This chain connects TRBV6-1 to TRBJ1-6, with 9 bases matching TRBD1. The J segment lost 4 bases and the V segment lost 4 bases, leaving 5 bases of the junction unmatched. CDR1 is MNHNS, CDR2 SASEGT, per germline. This CDR3 is built from 16 residues.